The 27 T cell receptor beta chains given below trace back to one sample, sequenced in a study of cytomegalovirus exposure and HLA in healthy donors. 60 Vbeta and 13 Jbeta primers were used in PCR. Only in-frame clones appear in the TCRdb table, and some are missing; sequencing was by immunoSEQ multiplex PCR. The sample includes 160,000 or so clones, 84% of them seen just once. The specimen sequenced was PBMCs. The receptors come from a man aged 30 to 45 in good health and CMV-seronegative.

The rearrangement uses TRBV11-2 and TRBJ2-7; no reliable D call. V lost 5 bases and J lost 1, with 9 bases in between. This CDR3 is built from 13 residues. Per the germline V gene, CDR1 is SGHAT and CDR2 is FQNNGV. CDR3 DNA: TGTGCCAGCAGCCGGTACTCTTCCTACGAGCAGTACTTC. This gives the protein CASSRYSSYEQYF.

This chain joins TRBV10-3 and TRBJ1-2; 8 nucleotides align to TRBD1. V was clipped by 5 bases and J by 8 bases; unmatched bases: 10. The germline CDR1 and CDR2 sequences are ENHRY and SYGVKD. The CDR3 extends over 14 amino acids. The CDR3 coding sequence is TGTGCCATCAGTCCTGGACAGGGACCCGGAGGCTACACCTTC. This translates into CAISPGQGPGGYTF.

This clone was seen a few times. The rearrangement links TRBV11-2 to TRBJ2-1; 10 nucleotides agree with TRBD2. The CDR3 consists of 15 residues. CDR1 is SGHAT, CDR2 FQNNGV, per germline. The J segment lost 3 bases and the V segment lost 5 bases, leaving 4 bases of the junction unmatched. In nucleotides, the CDR3 is TGTGCCAGCAGCGAAGGACTAGCGGTCTACAATGAGCAGTTCTTC. Encoded protein: CASSEGLAVYNEQFF.

The chain joins TRBV16 to TRBJ2-3, with TRBD1 matching 7 bases. V shed 1 base, J shed 2 bases, and the junction held 3 bases outside the gene matches. The CDR3 consists of 15 residues. The germline V gene has CDR1 KGHSY and CDR2 FQNENV. The CDR3 DNA follows: TGTGCCAGCAGCCAATGGGGACAGAACACAGATACGCAGTATTTT. Residues: CASSQWGQNTDTQYF.

The J gene is TRBJ2-3, the V gene TRBV29-1, with a possible D match to TRBD2 (6 bases). Trimming pared 0 bases from V and 1 base from J, leaving 11 bases between. CDR1 SQVTM and CDR2 ANQGSEA come from the germline V gene. The CDR3 covers 15 residues. CDR3 DNA: TGCAGCGTTGAAGATGGAATAGCGGGCACAGATACGCAGTATTTT. As protein: CSVEDGIAGTDTQYF.

This chain uses TRBV15 with TRBJ2-7; unclear D gene. The CDR3 is 13 amino acids. Trimming removed 1 base from V and 1 base from J, with 5 bases in between. The germline CDR1 and CDR2 sequences are LNHNV and YYDKDF (reference sequence). For the CDR3, the DNA is TGTGCCACCAGCAGAGTCGGGTCCTACGAGCAGTACTTC. It translates to CATSRVGSYEQYF. Based on the CDR3 plus reference TRBV15 and TRBJ2-7, the full variable domain is DAMVIQNPRYQVTQFGKPVTLSCSQTLNHNVMYWYQQKSSQAPKLLFHYYDKDFNNEADTPDNFQSRRPNTSFCFLDIRSPGLGDTAMYLCATSRVGSYEQYFGPGTRLTVT.

V and J are TRBV5-4 and TRBJ1-2; 10 nucleotides line up with TRBD1. V lost 1 base and J lost 7; bases outside the gene matches: 7. Germline loops: CDR1 SGHNT, CDR2 YYREEE (reference sequence). The CDR3 spans 15 residues. CDR3 residues: CASSLRQGAVGGYTF. DNA for the CDR3: TGTGCCAGCAGCTTGCGACAGGGGGCGGTTGGTGGCTACACCTTC.

The CDR3 protein is CASSIKDTEFNQPQHF. The CDR3 coding sequence is TGTGCCAGTAGTATAAAGGACACCGAATTTAATCAGCCCCAGCATTTT. J is TRBJ1-5 and V is TRBV19; TRBD1 might be the D (5 bases). Germline V gene sequence: CDR1 LNHDA, CDR2 SQIVND (reference sequence). CDR3 length: 16 residues. Trimming cost V 2 bases and J 4 bases, with 15 bases left between them.

The count of this clone is one. This chain uses TRBV6-6 with TRBJ1-1; D gene unclear. CDR3 length equals 11 residues. V dropped 6 bases and J dropped 10 bases, with 12 bases sitting between them. Germline V gene sequence: CDR1 MNHNY, CDR2 SVGAGI (reference sequence). In DNA form, the CDR3 reads TGTGCCAGCAGCTTCCGGGAGGGAGCTTTCTTT. Residues: CASSFREGAFF.

The chain links TRBV6-1 to TRBJ2-7, with 12 bases lining up with TRBD1. V lost 8 bases and J lost 5; bases outside the gene matches: 7. The CDR3 is 14 residues long. In germline, CDR1 is MNHNS, CDR2 SASEGT. The CDR3 DNA is TGTGCCAGCCCCCGGGACAGGGGGCGCGACGAGCAGTACTTC. It is translated as CASPRDRGRDEQYF.

Note on this clone: An end of the junction does not agree with germline; a read error may underlie this. The gene calls are TRBV2 and TRBJ2-5, with 7 bases matching TRBD1. The CDR3 spans 14 residues. Per germline, CDR1 SNHLY and CDR2 FYNNEI. CDR3 region: CAGSDRQGQETQYF. The CDR3, as DNA: TGTGCCGGCAGTGACCGACAGGGCCAAGAGACCCAGTACTTC.

CDR3 residues: CASSPRQGFYGYTF. CDR3 nucleotide sequence: TGTGCCAGCAGCCCCAGACAGGGTTTCTATGGCTACACCTTC. The J gene is TRBJ1-2, the V gene TRBV7-9; 7 bases match TRBD1. The germline V gene has CDR1 SEHNR and CDR2 FQNEAQ (reference sequence). The V and J ends lost 5 bases and 4 bases, in that order; junction bases with no gene match: 7. This CDR3 comprises 14 residues.

The CDR3 nucleotides read TGTGCCAGCAGTTTACGCGCGGGGGGAACTGAAGCTTTCTTT. It yields the protein CASSLRAGGTEAFF. The J gene is TRBJ1-1, the V gene TRBV27, with D tentatively TRBD1 (5 bases). Per germline, CDR1 MNHEY and CDR2 SMNVEV (reference sequence). The CDR3 consists of 14 residues. V was clipped by 2 bases and J by 5 bases, with 12 bases between them.

Here the CDR3 DNA reads TGCGCCAGCAGCTTCACAGGGATGGGAGGCACAGATACGCAGTATTTT. It specifies CASSFTGMGGTDTQYF. The V and J genes are TRBV5-1 and TRBJ2-3; possible D gene TRBD1, 6 bases. V was clipped by 2 bases and J by 1 base, with 14 bases between them. The CDR3 consists of 16 residues. Per germline, CDR1 SGHRS and CDR2 YFSETQ.

CDR3 sequence: CASSWTGRVYGYTF. In DNA form, the CDR3 reads TGTGCCAGCAGCTGGACAGGGCGGGTCTATGGCTACACCTTC. This chain connects TRBV5-6 to TRBJ1-2; TRBD1 aligns across 8 bases. The CDR3 has 14 amino acids. V lost 3 bases, J lost 4 bases, and 5 bases stayed unmatched. Germline V gene lookup returns CDR1 SGHDT and CDR2 YYEEEE. Supplemented by reference TRBV5-6 and TRBJ1-2, the full variable domain reads DAGVTQSPTHLIKTRGQQVTLRCSPKSGHDTVSWYQQALGQGPQFIFQYYEEEERQRGNFPDRFSGHQFPNYSSELNVNALLLGDSALYLCASSWTGRVYGYTFGSGTRLTVV.

A single count supports this clone. The chain links TRBV15 to TRBJ2-3, with D possibly being TRBD2 (6 bases). Germline loops: CDR1 LNHNV, CDR2 YYDKDF (reference sequence). Trimming removed 5 bases from V and 5 bases from J, with 14 bases in between. The CDR3 contains 14 residues. CDR3 loop: CATSGLGEEDTQYF. For the CDR3, the DNA is TGTGCCACCAGCGGGCTTGGGGAGGAAGATACGCAGTATTTT. The full variable domain, rest sourced from reference TRBV15 and TRBJ2-3, is DAMVIQNPRYQVTQFGKPVTLSCSQTLNHNVMYWYQQKSSQAPKLLFHYYDKDFNNEADTPDNFQSRRPNTSFCFLDIRSPGLGDTAMYLCATSGLGEEDTQYFGPGTRLTVL.

The chain carries TRBV27 and TRBJ1-2; 10 bases agree with TRBD1. CDR3 length: 17 amino acids. Per germline, CDR1 MNHEY and CDR2 SMNVEV (reference sequence). Trimming took 3 bases from V and 4 from J; bases not matched to a gene: 11. The chain's CDR3 is CASSLGTGVNPSYGYTF. For the CDR3, the DNA is TGTGCCAGCAGTTTGGGGACAGGGGTCAATCCCAGCTATGGCTACACCTTC.

The rearrangement links TRBV7-9 to TRBJ1-1, with 7 nucleotides matching TRBD1. V shed 2 bases and J 1 base; nucleotides not matched to a gene: 7. The CDR3 contains 16 residues. CDR1 SEHNR and CDR2 FQNEAQ come from the germline V gene (reference sequence). The CDR3, as DNA: TGTGCCAGCAGCTTACCTGGACAGGAGAAGAACACTGAAGCTTTCTTT. Translating it yields CASSLPGQEKNTEAFF.

This clone was observed a single time. The genes are TRBV7-9 and TRBJ2-7; D is perhaps TRBD2 (5 bases). Trimming left V 4 bases short and J 0 bases short, with 10 bases between. Germline CDR1 is SEHNR and CDR2 is FQNEAQ (reference sequence). The CDR3 has 14 amino acids. The CDR3 sequence: CASSSRTSSYEQYF. CDR3 DNA: TGTGCCAGCAGCTCCCGGACTTCCTCCTACGAGCAGTACTTC.

The chain is built from TRBV9 and TRBJ2-2, with TRBD2 matching 10 bases. Germline loops: CDR1 SGDLS, CDR2 YYNGEE. CDR3 length: 16 residues. The V and J ends lost 3 bases and 5 bases, in that order; junction bases with no gene match: 7. The CDR3 nucleotides read TGTGCCAGCAGCGCAGTAGCGGGAGGAGGTACCGGGGAGCTGTTTTTT. It translates to CASSAVAGGGTGELFF.

CDR3 bases: TGTGCCAGCAGCGGAAACAGTGCCGGGACAGGGTACAATGAGCAGTTCTTC. Residues: CASSGNSAGTGYNEQFF. This chain connects TRBV7-9 to TRBJ2-1; 9 nucleotides match TRBD1. CDR3 length: 17 amino acids. Germline-derived CDR1 and CDR2 are SEHNR and FQNEAQ (reference sequence). V trimming: 5 bases; J trimming: 4 bases; junction bases outside the gene matches: 12.

The chain joins TRBV29-1 to TRBJ1-6; D remains ambiguous. The germline V gene encodes CDR1 SQVTM and CDR2 ANQGSEA. V was shortened by 7 bases and J by 1 base, with 8 bases between the two germline ends. The length of the CDR3 is 13 residues. CDR3: CSARGSYNSPLHF. DNA of the CDR3: TGCAGCGCCCGAGGTTCCTATAATTCACCCCTCCACTTT.

This clone was seen only a few times. The V gene is TRBV19, the J gene TRBJ2-5; 8 bases match TRBD2. CDR1 and CDR2 from the germline V gene are LNHDA and SQIVND (reference sequence). This CDR3 is 15 amino acids long. V dropped 5 bases and J dropped 4; count of bases not matched to a gene: 9. The chain's CDR3 is CASSPGGAGVETQYF. The CDR3 DNA follows: TGTGCCAGTAGTCCGGGGGGGGCCGGGGTAGAGACCCAGTACTTC. Supplemented by reference TRBV19 and TRBJ2-5, the full variable domain reads DGGITQSPKYLFRKEGQNVTLSCEQNLNHDAMYWYRQDPGQGLRLIYYSQIVNDFQKGDIAEGYSVSREKKESFPLTVTSAQKNPTAFYLCASSPGGAGVETQYFGPGTRLLVL.

The chain couples TRBV12-1 to TRBJ2-1; no DNA check was done on the table's D call, TRBD2. TRBV12-1 constitutes a pseudogene. The CDR3 covers 19 residues. CDR3 protein: CASSFGLAGSGVSYNEQFF. For the CDR3, the DNA is TGTGCCAGCAGCTTTGGACTAGCGGGAAGCGGTGTGTCCTACAATGAGCAGTTCTTC.

The chain links TRBV11-3 to TRBJ2-2; TRBD1 agrees at 9 bases. The CDR3 sequence is 17 residues long. V lost 1 base and J lost 3; bases outside the gene matches: 6. Germline V lookup: CDR1 SGHNT, CDR2 YENEEA. Written as DNA, the CDR3 is TGTGCCAGCAGCTTAGGGGACAGGGTTTTCGACACCGGGGAGCTGTTTTTT. It specifies CASSLGDRVFDTGELFF.

The genes are TRBV19 and TRBJ1-4, with 10 bases fitting TRBD1. The CDR3 totals 14 residues. V gave up 6 bases and J gave up 6 bases; unmatched junction bases: 4. Germline V CDR1 and CDR2: LNHDA, SQIVND (reference sequence). The CDR3 loop is CASRRDRGDEKLFF. CDR3 in DNA: TGTGCCAGTAGGCGGGACAGGGGAGATGAAAAACTGTTTTTT.

The chain has TRBV29-1 and TRBJ2-7; 12 bases are a match to TRBD1. This CDR3 is 14 amino acids long. Losses at the gene ends were 4 bases for V and 5 bases for J; bases not matched to a gene: 6. Per germline, CDR1 SQVTM and CDR2 ANQGSEA. Here the CDR3 reads CSVVGGQGANEQYF. The DNA of the CDR3 is TGCAGCGTTGTTGGGGGACAGGGGGCGAACGAGCAGTACTTC.